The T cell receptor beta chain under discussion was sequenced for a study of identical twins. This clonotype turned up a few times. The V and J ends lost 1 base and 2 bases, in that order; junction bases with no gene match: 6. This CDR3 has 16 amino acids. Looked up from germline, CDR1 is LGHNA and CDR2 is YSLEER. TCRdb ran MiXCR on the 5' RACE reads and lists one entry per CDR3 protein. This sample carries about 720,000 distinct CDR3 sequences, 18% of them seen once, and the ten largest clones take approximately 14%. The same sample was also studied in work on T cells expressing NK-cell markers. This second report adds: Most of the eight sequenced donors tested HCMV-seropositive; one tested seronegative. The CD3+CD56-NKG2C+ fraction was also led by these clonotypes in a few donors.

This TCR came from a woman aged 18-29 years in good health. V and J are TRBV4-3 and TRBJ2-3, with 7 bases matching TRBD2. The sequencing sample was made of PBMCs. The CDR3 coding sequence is TGCGCCAGCAGCCAAGTCCTAGCGGAACTCACAGATACGCAGTATTTT. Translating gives CASSQVLAELTDTQYF.